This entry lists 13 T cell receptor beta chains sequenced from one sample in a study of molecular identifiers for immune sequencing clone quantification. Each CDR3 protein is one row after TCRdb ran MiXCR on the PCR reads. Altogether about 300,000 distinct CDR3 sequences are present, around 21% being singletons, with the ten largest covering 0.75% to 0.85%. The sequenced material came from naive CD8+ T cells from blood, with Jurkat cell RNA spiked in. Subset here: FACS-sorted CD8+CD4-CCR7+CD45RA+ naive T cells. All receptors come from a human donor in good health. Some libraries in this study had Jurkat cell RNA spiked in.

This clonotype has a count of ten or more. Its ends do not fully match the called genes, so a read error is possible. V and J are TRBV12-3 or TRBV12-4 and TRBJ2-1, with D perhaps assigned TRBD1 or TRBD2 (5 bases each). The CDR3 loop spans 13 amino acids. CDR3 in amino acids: CASSHPQRDEPVF. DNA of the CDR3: TGTGCCAGCAGCCACCCTCAGAGGGACGAACCGGTCTTC.

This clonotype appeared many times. The CDR3 reads CASSQEGSGGGNSPLHF. DNA for the CDR3: TGCGCCAGCAGCCAAGAAGGCAGCGGAGGTGGGAATTCACCCCTCCACTTT. The chain couples TRBV4-3 to TRBJ1-6; D is unresolved. The V and J ends lost 0 bases and 7 bases respectively, with 16 bases between them. There are 17 residues in the CDR3. CDR1 LGHNA and CDR2 YSLEER come from the germline V gene.

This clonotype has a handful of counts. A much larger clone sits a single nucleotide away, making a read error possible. The CDR3 nucleotides are TGTGCCCTAATGACGGCGGGGGAATCAGATACGCAGTATTTT. Its translation is CALMTAGESDTQYF. The chain is built from TRBV2 and TRBJ2-3, with 7 bases identical to TRBD2. CDR1 is SNHLY and CDR2 is FYNNEI in the germline V gene. V lost 11 bases, J lost 4 bases, and 12 bases stayed unmatched. The CDR3 consists of 14 residues.

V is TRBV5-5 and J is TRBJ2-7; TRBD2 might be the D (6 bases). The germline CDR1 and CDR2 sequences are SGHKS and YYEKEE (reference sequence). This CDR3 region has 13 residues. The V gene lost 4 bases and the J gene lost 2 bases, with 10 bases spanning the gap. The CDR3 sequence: CASSGGATYEQYF. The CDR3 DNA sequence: TGTGCCAGCAGCGGCGGGGCAACCTACGAGCAGTACTTC.

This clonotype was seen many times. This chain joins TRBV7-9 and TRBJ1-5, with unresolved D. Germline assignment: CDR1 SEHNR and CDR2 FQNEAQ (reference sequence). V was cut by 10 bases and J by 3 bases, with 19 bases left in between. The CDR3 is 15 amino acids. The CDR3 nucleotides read TGTGCCACCGAGCGTTGGGCAGAACACAATCAGCCCCAGCATTTT. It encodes CATERWAEHNQPQHF.

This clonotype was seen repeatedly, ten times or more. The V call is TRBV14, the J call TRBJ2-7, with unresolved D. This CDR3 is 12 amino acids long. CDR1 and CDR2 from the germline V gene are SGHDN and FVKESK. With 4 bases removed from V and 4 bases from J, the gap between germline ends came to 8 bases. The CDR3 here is CASSPDVYEQYF. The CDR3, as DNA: TGTGCCAGCAGCCCCGACGTGTACGAGCAGTACTTC.

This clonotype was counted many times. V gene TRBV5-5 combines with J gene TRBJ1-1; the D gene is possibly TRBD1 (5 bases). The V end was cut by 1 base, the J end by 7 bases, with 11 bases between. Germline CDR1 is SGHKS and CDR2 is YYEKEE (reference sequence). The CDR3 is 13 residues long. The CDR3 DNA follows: TGTGCCAGCAGCTTGTCAGGGTTAGTTGAAGCTTTCTTT. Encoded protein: CASSLSGLVEAFF.

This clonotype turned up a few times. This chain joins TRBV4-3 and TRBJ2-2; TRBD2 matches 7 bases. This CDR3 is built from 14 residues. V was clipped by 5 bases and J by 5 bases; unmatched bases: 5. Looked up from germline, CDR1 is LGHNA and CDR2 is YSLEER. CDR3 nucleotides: TGCGCCAGCAGCTTTGGGGGGGAAACCGGGGAGCTGTTTTTT. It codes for CASSFGGETGELFF.

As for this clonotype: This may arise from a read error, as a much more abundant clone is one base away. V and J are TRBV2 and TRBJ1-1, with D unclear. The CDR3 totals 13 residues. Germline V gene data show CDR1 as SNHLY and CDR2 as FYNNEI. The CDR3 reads CACSEALNTEAFF. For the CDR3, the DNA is TGTGCCTGCAGTGAAGCACTGAACACTGAAGCTTTCTTT.

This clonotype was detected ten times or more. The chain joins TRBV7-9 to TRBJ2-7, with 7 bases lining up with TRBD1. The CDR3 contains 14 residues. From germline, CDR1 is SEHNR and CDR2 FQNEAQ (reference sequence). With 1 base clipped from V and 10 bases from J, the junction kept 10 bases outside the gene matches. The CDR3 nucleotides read TGTGCCAGCAGCTTAGAGGGGGCGGCGGGTCCTCAGTACTTC. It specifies CASSLEGAAGPQYF.

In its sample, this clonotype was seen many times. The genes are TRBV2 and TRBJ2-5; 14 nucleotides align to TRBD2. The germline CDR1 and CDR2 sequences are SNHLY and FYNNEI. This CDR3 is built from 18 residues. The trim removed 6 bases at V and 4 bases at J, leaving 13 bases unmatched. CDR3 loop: CASSPGLAGEGYAETQYF. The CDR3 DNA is TGTGCCAGCAGCCCGGGACTAGCGGGAGAGGGGTATGCAGAGACCCAGTACTTC.

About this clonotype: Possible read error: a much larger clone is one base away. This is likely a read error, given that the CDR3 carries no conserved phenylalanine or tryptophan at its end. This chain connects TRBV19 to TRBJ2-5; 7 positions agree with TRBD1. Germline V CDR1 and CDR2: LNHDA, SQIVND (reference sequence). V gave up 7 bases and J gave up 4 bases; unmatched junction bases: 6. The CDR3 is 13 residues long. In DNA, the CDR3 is TGTGCCAGTATCGGAGCAGGGGGAGAGACCCAGTACTCC. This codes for CASIGAGGETQYS.

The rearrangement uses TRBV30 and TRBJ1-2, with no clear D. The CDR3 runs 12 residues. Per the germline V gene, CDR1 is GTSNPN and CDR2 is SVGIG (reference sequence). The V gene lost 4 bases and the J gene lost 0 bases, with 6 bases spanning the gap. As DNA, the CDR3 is TGTGCCTGGACGCATTCTAACTATGGCTACACCTTC. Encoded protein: CAWTHSNYGYTF.